These T cell receptor beta chains were read from a single sample in a study of blood T cell repertoires in COVID-19. Data came from immunoSEQ multiplex PCR; TCRdb stores just in-frame clones and leaves some out. Of about 200,000 clones listed, 80% to 90% are singletons. Material for sequencing was PBMCs or T cells enriched from blood (not recorded which). The receptors were gathered from a young man who had recovered from COVID-19. Each CDR3 is given with its conserved first and last residue. The order of the fields is V gene, clone size, D gene, J gene, CDR3 protein, CDR3 DNA. A D gene is named only where the DNA matches it firmly. A row's size may be missing; if present it is once, few, many or a size class.

v_gene: TRBV9
abundance: .
d_gene: .
j_gene: TRBJ2-3
CDR3aa: CASSVGSSPTDTQYF
CDR3nt: TGTGCCAGCAGCGTAGGGTCTAGCCCCACAGATACGCAGTATTTT

v_gene: TRBV9
abundance: .
d_gene: .
j_gene: TRBJ2-1
CDR3aa: CASSPGSYNEQFF
CDR3nt: TGTGCCAGCAGTCCCGGCTCCTACAATGAGCAGTTCTTC

v_gene: TRBV6-2/TRBV6-3
abundance: few
d_gene: TRBD2
j_gene: TRBJ2-5
CDR3aa: CASSYSRGETSGGAQETQYF
CDR3nt: TGTGCCAGCAGTTACTCCCGGGGCGAGACTAGCGGGGGGGCCCAAGAGACCCAGTACTTC

v_gene: TRBV2
abundance: .
d_gene: TRBD1
j_gene: TRBJ1-4
CDR3aa: CASSGERTGAEKLFF
CDR3nt: TGTGCCAGCAGTGGGGAGAGGACAGGGGCCGAAAAACTGTTTTTT

v_gene: TRBV15
abundance: .
d_gene: TRBD1
j_gene: TRBJ2-6
CDR3aa: CATSRDRDRGSGANVLTF
CDR3nt: TGTGCCACCAGCAGAGACCGGGACAGGGGAAGTGGGGCCAACGTCCTGACTTTC

v_gene: TRBV11-2
abundance: .
d_gene: .
j_gene: TRBJ1-5
CDR3aa: CASSFKGGNQPQHF
CDR3nt: TGTGCCAGCAGCTTTAAGGGGGGCAATCAGCCCCAGCATTTT

v_gene: TRBV27
abundance: .
d_gene: .
j_gene: TRBJ2-7
CDR3aa: CATASAGAGEQYF
CDR3nt: TGTGCCACAGCCTCGGCGGGGGCGGGAGAGCAGTACTTC

v_gene: TRBV5-1
abundance: .
d_gene: .
j_gene: TRBJ2-2
CDR3aa: CASSRQGNTGELFF
CDR3nt: TGCGCCAGCAGCCGGCAGGGGAACACCGGGGAGCTGTTTTTT

v_gene: TRBV21-1
abundance: few
d_gene: .
j_gene: TRBJ1-2
CDR3aa: CASSKAPGSYGYTF
CDR3nt: TGTGCCAGCAGCAAAGCCCCCGGGAGCTATGGCTACACCTTC

v_gene: TRBV7-9
abundance: .
d_gene: .
j_gene: TRBJ1-6
CDR3aa: CASSPGLGDSPLHF
CDR3nt: TGTGCCAGCAGCCCCGGCCTCGGGGATTCACCCCTCCACTTT

v_gene: TRBV4-1
abundance: .
d_gene: .
j_gene: TRBJ2-1
CDR3aa: CASSQGARQVPSNEQFF
CDR3nt: TGCGCCAGCAGCCAAGGGGCCCGACAGGTCCCATCCAATGAGCAGTTCTTC

v_gene: TRBV2
abundance: .
d_gene: .
j_gene: TRBJ1-5
CDR3aa: CASSEGGYNQPQHF
CDR3nt: TGTGCCAGCAGTGAGGGGGGGTACAATCAGCCCCAGCATTTT

v_gene: TRBV29-1
abundance: .
d_gene: TRBD2
j_gene: TRBJ2-5
CDR3aa: CSVDNPPNGRTSLRETQYF
CDR3nt: TGCAGCGTTGACAACCCTCCTAATGGAAGGACTAGCCTCAGAGAGACCCAGTACTTC

v_gene: TRBV28
abundance: .
d_gene: TRBD1
j_gene: TRBJ1-5
CDR3aa: CASSSSGQGYYSNQPQHF
CDR3nt: TGTGCCAGCAGCTCTTCGGGACAGGGCTATTATAGCAATCAGCCCCAGCATTTT

v_gene: TRBV14
abundance: .
d_gene: TRBD1
j_gene: TRBJ2-5
CDR3aa: CASSQIQGAQETQYF
CDR3nt: TGTGCCAGCAGCCAAATACAGGGGGCTCAAGAGACCCAGTACTTC

v_gene: TRBV10-1
abundance: .
d_gene: .
j_gene: TRBJ1-2
CDR3aa: CASSGNRDYGYTF
CDR3nt: TGCGCCAGCAGTGGAAACAGGGACTATGGCTACACCTTC

v_gene: TRBV25-1
abundance: .
d_gene: TRBD1
j_gene: TRBJ1-2
CDR3aa: CASSESGQGAGGYTF
CDR3nt: TGTGCCAGCAGTGAGTCGGGACAGGGGGCAGGAGGCTACACCTTC

v_gene: TRBV24-1
abundance: .
d_gene: TRBD1
j_gene: TRBJ2-2
CDR3aa: CATSDPTGGYTGELFF
CDR3nt: TGTGCCACCAGTGACCCGACAGGGGGTTACACCGGGGAGCTGTTTTTT

v_gene: TRBV5-5
abundance: .
d_gene: .
j_gene: TRBJ2-1
CDR3aa: CASSLAPSTYNEQFF
CDR3nt: TGTGCCAGCAGCCTGGCACCCTCAACTTACAATGAGCAGTTCTTC

v_gene: TRBV11-2
abundance: .
d_gene: TRBD1
j_gene: TRBJ1-1
CDR3aa: CASSLGRGRTEAFF
CDR3nt: TGTGCCAGCAGCTTAGGCAGGGGGCGAACTGAAGCTTTCTTT

v_gene: TRBV28
abundance: few
d_gene: TRBD2
j_gene: TRBJ2-7
CDR3aa: CASWGGTYEQYF
CDR3nt: TGTGCCAGCTGGGGAGGGACCTACGAGCAGTACTTC

v_gene: TRBV18
abundance: .
d_gene: TRBD1
j_gene: TRBJ2-3
CDR3aa: CASSPDRGRTDTQYF
CDR3nt: TGTGCCAGCTCACCAGACAGGGGGCGGACAGATACGCAGTATTTT

v_gene: TRBV7-2
abundance: .
d_gene: TRBD1
j_gene: TRBJ1-3
CDR3aa: CASSFPDRQSHSGNTIYF
CDR3nt: TGTGCCAGCAGCTTCCCGGACAGGCAGTCTCACTCTGGAAACACCATATATTTT

v_gene: TRBV6-5
abundance: .
d_gene: TRBD2
j_gene: TRBJ2-1
CDR3aa: CASSYFSGRSYNEQFF
CDR3nt: TGTGCCAGCAGTTATTTCAGCGGGAGGTCCTACAATGAGCAGTTCTTC

v_gene: TRBV28
abundance: .
d_gene: .
j_gene: TRBJ1-1
CDR3aa: CVSGRGRRTEAFF
CDR3nt: TGTGTGAGCGGTAGAGGGAGAAGGACTGAAGCTTTCTTT

v_gene: TRBV24-1
abundance: once
d_gene: TRBD2
j_gene: TRBJ2-2
CDR3aa: CATSDRTSGVDGELFF
CDR3nt: TGTGCCACCAGTGATCGGACTAGCGGGGTCGACGGGGAGCTGTTTTTT

v_gene: TRBV5-4
abundance: .
d_gene: TRBD2
j_gene: TRBJ2-7
CDR3aa: CASSRPGLADYSYEQYF
CDR3nt: TGTGCCAGCAGCCGACCGGGACTAGCGGATTACTCCTACGAGCAGTACTTC

v_gene: TRBV9
abundance: .
d_gene: .
j_gene: TRBJ1-2
CDR3aa: CASSNPREGRANYGYTF
CDR3nt: TGTGCCAGCAGTAACCCTAGGGAGGGGCGAGCTAACTATGGCTACACCTTC

v_gene: TRBV6-5
abundance: .
d_gene: TRBD1
j_gene: TRBJ2-7
CDR3aa: CASSYSTGQGYEQYF
CDR3nt: TGTGCCAGCAGTTACTCGACGGGACAGGGTTACGAGCAGTACTTC

v_gene: TRBV29-1
abundance: .
d_gene: TRBD2
j_gene: TRBJ2-7
CDR3aa: CSVTVTSDSYEQYF
CDR3nt: TGCAGCGTCACGGTGACTAGCGATTCCTACGAGCAGTACTTC

v_gene: TRBV7-2
abundance: .
d_gene: .
j_gene: TRBJ1-2
CDR3aa: CASRRQEVRYGYTF
CDR3nt: TGTGCCAGCAGGCGACAGGAGGTCCGCTATGGCTACACCTTC

v_gene: TRBV9
abundance: once
d_gene: TRBD1
j_gene: TRBJ1-2
CDR3aa: CASRPVGTANLGYTF
CDR3nt: TGTGCCAGCAGGCCAGTCGGGACAGCCAATTTGGGCTACACCTTC

v_gene: TRBV6-5
abundance: once
d_gene: .
j_gene: TRBJ1-2
CDR3aa: CASSSAGANYGYTF
CDR3nt: TGTGCCAGCAGTTCGGCAGGGGCTAACTATGGCTACACCTTC

v_gene: TRBV7-8
abundance: .
d_gene: TRBD1
j_gene: TRBJ2-5
CDR3aa: CASSLARTGRETQYF
CDR3nt: TGTGCCAGCAGCTTAGCACGGACAGGGCGGGAGACCCAGTACTTC

v_gene: TRBV28
abundance: .
d_gene: .
j_gene: TRBJ2-4
CDR3aa: CASSLYFVTEGKNIQYF
CDR3nt: TGTGCCAGCAGTTTATATTTTGTGACCGAGGGCAAAAACATTCAGTACTTC